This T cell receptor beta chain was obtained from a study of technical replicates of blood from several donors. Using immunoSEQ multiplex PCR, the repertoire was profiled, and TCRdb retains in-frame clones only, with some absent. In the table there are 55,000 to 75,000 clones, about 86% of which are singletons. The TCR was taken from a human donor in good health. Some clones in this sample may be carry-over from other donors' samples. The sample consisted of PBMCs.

The CDR3 spells CASSQVRGGFTGELFF. The CDR3 bases are TGCGCCAGCAGCCAAGTCCGGGGGGGCTTCACCGGGGAGCTGTTTTTT. V and J are TRBV4-1 and TRBJ2-2; TRBD2 matches 8 bases. J gave up 4 bases and V 1 base, and 5 bases lay outside the gene matches. The germline V gene encodes CDR1 MGHRA and CDR2 YSYEKL. This CDR3 comprises 16 residues.